The clone carrying this T cell receptor (beta chain) ranks as large. This CDR3 has 17 amino acids. Germline CDR1 is SGHDT and CDR2 is YYEEEE. Trimming cost V 1 base and J 4 bases; bases outside gene matches: 13. This sample stems from a study of blood T cell repertoires in COVID-19. Overall study: Sample material is recorded as cDNA or gDNA derived from T cells, B-cell-depleted T cells, or PBMCs.

Original processing notes: For nucleated cells, counts were estimated from reference gene primer amplification. Profiled with immunoSEQ multiplex PCR; TCRdb holds only in-frame clones, not every one. D and trimming were read from the DNA, whereas the V and J calls and clone size are those reported in that table. The sample yields 40,000 to 50,000 clones, 85% to 90% seen once. Recruited during active infection, patients (from Seattle) were subsequently followed longitudinally. The clonotype comes from a woman aged 80 or over with COVID-19, enrolled during active disease. The chain recombines TRBV5-6 with TRBJ2-7; 8 bases line up with TRBD1. Sequenced input: peripheral blood. CDR3: CASSLTVATGDPYEQYF. Here the CDR3 DNA reads TGTGCCAGCAGCTTGACGGTCGCGACAGGGGACCCTTACGAGCAGTACTTC.